This passage covers 7 T cell receptor beta chains from one sample sequenced in a study of cytomegalovirus exposure and HLA in healthy donors (dated by TCRdb to the late 2010s). Library construction relied on the immunoSEQ multiplex PCR assay. For the multiplex PCR, a mixture combining 60 forward primers for TCR Vbeta segments and 13 reverse primers for TCR Jbeta segments was used. Drawn from immuneACCESS, this table holds only the in-frame rearrangements with V and J called that TCRdb kept. Clones are partly lost; checked studies trace under half to an unresolved V gene and leave the rest unexplained. This sample holds approximately 73,000 clones; roughly 60% were observed only once. Together, the top ten hold 5.7% of the sample. The sample was PBMCs. The origin of the receptors is a man younger than 40 in good health and CMV-seropositive.

V is TRBV5-4 and J is TRBJ1-2; a possible D gene is TRBD1 (6 bases). The V gene's germline CDR1 is SGHNT and CDR2 YYREEE (reference sequence). This CDR3 is built from 14 residues. V was shortened by 2 bases and J by 4 bases, with 12 bases between the two germline ends. The CDR3 loop reads CASSFRGPSYGYTF. DNA of the CDR3: TGTGCCAGCAGCTTCAGGGGCCCTAGCTATGGCTACACCTTC. The whole variable domain, filled in from reference TRBV5-4 and TRBJ1-2, reads ETGVTQSPTHLIKTRGQQVTLRCSSQSGHNTVSWYQQALGQGPQFIFQYYREEENGRGNFPPRFSGLQFPNYSSELNVNALELDDSALYLCASSFRGPSYGYTFGSGTRLTVV.

With regard to this clone: The sample contains more than one DNA sequence encoding this CDR3. The chain joins TRBV15 to TRBJ2-5, with 10 positions matching TRBD2. Per germline, CDR1 LNHNV and CDR2 YYDKDF (reference sequence). Germline trimming cut 0 bases from V and 4 bases from J; bases unmatched to any gene: 2. This CDR3 region has 15 residues. The CDR3 DNA is TGTGCCACCAGCAGAGATAGGACTAGCGGAGAGACCCAGTACTTC. Translating gives CATSRDRTSGETQYF.

The J gene is TRBJ2-7, the V gene TRBV5-1; D is unresolved. The V gene's germline CDR1 is SGHRS and CDR2 YFSETQ. V was shortened by 3 bases and J by 7 bases, with 11 bases between the two germline ends. This CDR3 region has 12 residues. The CDR3 here is CASSSTGREQYF. The CDR3, as DNA: TGCGCCAGCAGCTCGACGGGTAGGGAGCAGTACTTC.

This clone was observed a few times. The chain employs TRBV6-1 and TRBJ2-7; D not resolved. V was trimmed by 3 bases and J by 3 bases, leaving 3 bases between them. The CDR3 has 11 amino acids. The germline V gene has CDR1 MNHNS and CDR2 SASEGT. CDR3 loop: CASSDNYEQYF. CDR3 DNA: TGTGCCAGCAGTGACAACTACGAGCAGTACTTC.

The V and J genes are TRBV19 and TRBJ2-7; 10 bases fit TRBD1. The ends lost 8 bases at V and 2 bases at J; junction bases unmatched: 9. The CDR3 totals 15 residues. CDR1 LNHDA and CDR2 SQIVND come from the germline V gene (reference sequence). The CDR3 loop is CASRGTGVETYEQYF. In DNA form, the CDR3 reads TGTGCCAGTCGGGGGACAGGGGTCGAAACCTACGAGCAGTACTTC.

The J gene is TRBJ2-7, the V gene TRBV9; D may be TRBD2 (6 bases). The CDR3 runs to 15 residues. Germline CDR1 and CDR2: SGDLS and YYNGEE. V was shortened by 4 bases and J by 7 bases, with 21 bases between the two germline ends. The CDR3 DNA reads as TGTGCCAGCAGCCCTACCGGGACTCCGGTAAGGGAGCAGTACTTC. Residues: CASSPTGTPVREQYF.

V usage is TRBV30 and J usage is TRBJ1-5, with D tentatively TRBD1 (6 bases). Germline V gene sequence: CDR1 GTSNPN, CDR2 SVGIG (reference sequence). The ends were cut back, 2 bases at V and 4 bases at J, with 12 bases in the middle. The CDR3 is 14 amino acids. CDR3 amino acids: CAWSYGQNNQPQHF. The CDR3 DNA reads as TGTGCCTGGAGTTACGGACAGAATAATCAGCCCCAGCATTTT.